The rows below give T cell receptor beta chains drawn from one sample of a study of CXCR3-negative and CXCR3-positive naive CD8 T cells. TCRdb re-called the 5' RACE reads and shows each CDR3 protein once, DNA omitted. This table lists about 130,000 distinct CDR3 sequences. The sample comprised naive CXCR3- CD8+ T cells from blood. All receptors derive from a human donor in good health. Some clones in this sample may be carry-over from other donors' samples. Both conserved end residues are part of each CDR3.

>TRBJ2-7|TRBV20-1
CSATSNRYLPYEQYF
>TRBJ2-2|TRBV29-1
CSVPQGITGELFF
>TRBJ2-1|TRBV19
CASKVAARSSYNEQFF
>TRBJ2-1|TRBV5-1
CASSGSGDAQSSYNEQFF
>TRBJ2-7|TRBV5-1
CASSFAGDSYEQYF
>TRBJ2-3|TRBV7-2
CASSLAPGLSGTDTQYF
>TRBJ2-3|TRBV2
CASSLGTGTYTDTQYF
>TRBJ2-7|TRBV10-3
CAISWYRVPEQYF
>TRBJ2-5|TRBV5-6
CASSLGTRITYQETQYF
>TRBJ2-4|TRBV7-8
CASSVGTDNFKNIQYF
>TRBJ2-1|TRBV6-4
CASSGAGGRAWNEQFF
>TRBJ2-1|TRBV29-1
CSLFAGQGIEDEQFF
>TRBJ1-1|TRBV7-3
CASSLRDGLNTEAFF
>TRBJ2-1|TRBV5-1
CASSLGSNEQFF
>TRBJ1-6|TRBV20-1
CSAPQTGGDNSPLHF
>TRBJ2-5|TRBV12-3/TRBV12-4
CASSARTDQETQYF
>TRBJ2-1|TRBV11-2
CASSLEASYNEQFF
>TRBJ2-7|TRBV7-9
CASSLEGSAGAPYEQYF
>TRBJ2-5|TRBV4-3
CASSQDGTPTIQETQYF
>TRBJ1-2|TRBV25-1
CASSEFSERGYTF
>TRBJ2-3|TRBV20-1
CSARVPGPALRSTDTQYF
>TRBJ2-2|TRBV20-1
CRTPLLRDGSSCDGELFF
>TRBJ2-1|TRBV13
CASSSRGAGGRGSEQFF
>TRBJ1-1|TRBV29-1
CSAGQPSSIAFF
>TRBJ2-3|TRBV4-3
CASSQDFSGGQADTQYF
>TRBJ1-1|TRBV7-9
CASSLVSGGETEAFF
>TRBJ2-1|TRBV19
CAIRGPSYNEQFF
>TRBJ2-2|TRBV29-1
CSVHRGTNTGELFF
>TRBJ2-3|TRBV7-3
CASSPGIHPSDTQYF
>TRBJ2-3|TRBV5-6
CASSLATGGSTDTQYF
>TRBJ2-1|TRBV12-3/TRBV12-4
CASSPGPGQHNEQFF
>TRBJ1-1|TRBV28
CASSLNRGRGVAFF
>TRBJ2-7|TRBV29-1
CSVRTGLFSYEQYF
>TRBJ1-1|TRBV5-6
CASSFGGDTEAFF
>TRBJ2-1|TRBV3-1
CASSWDQGYNEQFF
>TRBJ2-5|TRBV11-2
CASSLVWTGLDQETQYF
>TRBJ1-1|TRBV7-9
CASSLMEGPSKTEAFF
>TRBJ1-5|TRBV5-1
CASSHSRDRGNQPQHF
>TRBJ2-5|TRBV4-3
CASSQDITLQETQYF
>TRBJ1-5|TRBV5-5
CASSLGGDRGSQHF
>TRBJ2-7|TRBV6-2/TRBV6-3
CASRLGQGVDEQYF